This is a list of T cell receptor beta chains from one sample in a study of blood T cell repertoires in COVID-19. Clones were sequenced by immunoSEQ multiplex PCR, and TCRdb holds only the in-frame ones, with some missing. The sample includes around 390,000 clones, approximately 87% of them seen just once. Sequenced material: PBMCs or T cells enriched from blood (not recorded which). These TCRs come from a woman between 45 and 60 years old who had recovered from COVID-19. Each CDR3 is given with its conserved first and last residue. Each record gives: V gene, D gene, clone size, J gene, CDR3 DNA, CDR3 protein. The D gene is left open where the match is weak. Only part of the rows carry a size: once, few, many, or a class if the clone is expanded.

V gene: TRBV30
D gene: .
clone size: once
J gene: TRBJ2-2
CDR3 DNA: TGTGCCTGGAGTCCCCCGCGGGGGCAAAGCGGGGAGCTGTTTTTT
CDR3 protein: CAWSPPRGQSGELFF

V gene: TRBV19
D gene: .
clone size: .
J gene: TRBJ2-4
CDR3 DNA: TGTGCCAGTAGTATAGGTAGGACTTTAGCCAAAAACATTCAGTACTTC
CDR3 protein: CASSIGRTLAKNIQYF

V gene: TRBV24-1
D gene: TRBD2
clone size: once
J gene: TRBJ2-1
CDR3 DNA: TGTGCCACCAGTGATCCCGTAGCGGGGGGGAACAATGAGCAGTTCTTC
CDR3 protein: CATSDPVAGGNNEQFF

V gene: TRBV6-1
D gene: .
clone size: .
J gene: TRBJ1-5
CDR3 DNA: TGTGCCAGCAGTGAAGCGCAGGGGCGTTTTTGGTCTTTTGCCCATCAGCCCCAGCATTTT
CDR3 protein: CASSEAQGRFWSFAHQPQHF

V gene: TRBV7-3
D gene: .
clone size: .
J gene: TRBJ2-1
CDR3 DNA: TGTGCCAGCAGCCGCCCGGGAGTAACACTCAATGAGCAGTTCTTC
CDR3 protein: CASSRPGVTLNEQFF

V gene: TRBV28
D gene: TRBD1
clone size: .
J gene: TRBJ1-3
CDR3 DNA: TGTGCCAGCGAGATGGACAGGGTTGCCGGAAACACCATATATTTT
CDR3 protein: CASEMDRVAGNTIYF

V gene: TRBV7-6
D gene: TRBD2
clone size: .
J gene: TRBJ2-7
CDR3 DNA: TGTGCCAGCAGAATAGGACTAGCGGGGGCCCTCGCCGAGCAGTACTTC
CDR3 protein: CASRIGLAGALAEQYF

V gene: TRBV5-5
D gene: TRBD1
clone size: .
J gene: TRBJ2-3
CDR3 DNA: TGTGCCAGCAGCCTAGGGGGCCGCGGCACAGATACGCAGTATTTT
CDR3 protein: CASSLGGRGTDTQYF

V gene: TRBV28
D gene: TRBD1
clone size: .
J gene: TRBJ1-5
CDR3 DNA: TGTGCCAGCAGTGGGACAGATAGCAATCAGCCCCAGCATTTT
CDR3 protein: CASSGTDSNQPQHF

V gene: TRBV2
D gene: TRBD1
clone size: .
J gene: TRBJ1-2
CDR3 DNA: TGTGCCAGCAGTCGCACCGGGACAGGGATTGGCTATGGCTACACCTTC
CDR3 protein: CASSRTGTGIGYGYTF

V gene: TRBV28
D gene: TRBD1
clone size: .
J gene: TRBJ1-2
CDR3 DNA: TGTGCCAGCAGTCACGCAACAGGGGTCTATGGCTACACCTTC
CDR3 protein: CASSHATGVYGYTF

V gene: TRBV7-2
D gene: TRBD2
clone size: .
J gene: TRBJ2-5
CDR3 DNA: TGTGCCAGCAGCTTTAACGGGGGAGGGGAGACCCAGTACTTC
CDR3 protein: CASSFNGGGETQYF

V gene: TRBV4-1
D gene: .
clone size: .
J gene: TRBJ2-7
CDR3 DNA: TGCGCCAGCAGCCAAGACGTCCACCAGGGGAGCTCCTACGAGCAGTACTTC
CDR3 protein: CASSQDVHQGSSYEQYF

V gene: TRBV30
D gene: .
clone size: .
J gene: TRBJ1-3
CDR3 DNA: TGTGCCTGGAGTCACAGGGACACCATATATTTT
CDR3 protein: CAWSHRDTIYF

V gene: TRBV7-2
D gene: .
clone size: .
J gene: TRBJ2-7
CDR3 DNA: TGTGCCAGCAGCTTCTCGACAGACTACGAGCAGTACTTC
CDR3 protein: CASSFSTDYEQYF

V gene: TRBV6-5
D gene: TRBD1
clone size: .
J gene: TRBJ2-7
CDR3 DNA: TGTGCCAGCAGGACGGGACAGTACGAGCAGTACTTC
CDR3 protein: CASRTGQYEQYF

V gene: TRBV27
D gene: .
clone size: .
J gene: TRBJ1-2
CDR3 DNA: TGTGCCAGCAGTTTGGCAGGGTACGGCTACACCTTC
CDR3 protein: CASSLAGYGYTF

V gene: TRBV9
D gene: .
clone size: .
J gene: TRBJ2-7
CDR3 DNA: TGTGCCAGCAGCGTAGCTCTTGATACGGAGATAGCCTACGAGCAGTACTTC
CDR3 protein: CASSVALDTEIAYEQYF

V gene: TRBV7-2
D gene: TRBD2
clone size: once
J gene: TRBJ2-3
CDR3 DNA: TGTGCCAGCAGCAGGACTAGCGGAACTACAGATACGCAGTATTTT
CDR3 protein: CASSRTSGTTDTQYF

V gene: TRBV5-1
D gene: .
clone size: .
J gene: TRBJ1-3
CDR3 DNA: TGCGCCAGCAGCTTGAGGGCAGGGTCTAGAAACACCATATATTTT
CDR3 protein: CASSLRAGSRNTIYF

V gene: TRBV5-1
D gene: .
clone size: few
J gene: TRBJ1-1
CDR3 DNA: TGCGCCAGCAGCTTACGCGGCTCCGCCGATGGAAAAGCTTTCTTT
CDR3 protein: CASSLRGSADGKAFF

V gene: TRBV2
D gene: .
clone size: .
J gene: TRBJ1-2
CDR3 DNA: TGTGCCAGCAGGACAGTCAGATATGGCTACACCTTC
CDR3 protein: CASRTVRYGYTF

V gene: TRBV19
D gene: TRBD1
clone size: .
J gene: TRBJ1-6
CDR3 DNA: TGTGCCAGTAGTCTCCCCGGACAGGAGCGAAATTCACCCCTCCACTTT
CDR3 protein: CASSLPGQERNSPLHF

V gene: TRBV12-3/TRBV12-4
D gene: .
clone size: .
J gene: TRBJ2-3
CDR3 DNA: TGTGCCAGCAGCCTCGGACAGACAGATACGCAGTATTTT
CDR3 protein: CASSLGQTDTQYF

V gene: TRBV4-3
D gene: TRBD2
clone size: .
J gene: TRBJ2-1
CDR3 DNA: TGCGCCAGCAGCCAAGATTGGCGGGGGGGCCTTACCAATGAGCAGTTCTTC
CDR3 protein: CASSQDWRGGLTNEQFF

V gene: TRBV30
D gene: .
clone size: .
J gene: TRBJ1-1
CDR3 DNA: TGTGCCTGGGCCCGGAGACAGATGAACACTGAAGCTTTCTTT
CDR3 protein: CAWARRQMNTEAFF

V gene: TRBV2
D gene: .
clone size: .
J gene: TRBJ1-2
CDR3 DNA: TGTGCCTCCACTCGGGACTTCAACTATGGCTACACCTTC
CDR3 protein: CASTRDFNYGYTF

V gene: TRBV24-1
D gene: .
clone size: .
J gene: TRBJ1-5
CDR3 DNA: TGTGCCACCAGTGATACGAGGACAGTCGGTCAGCCCCAGCATTTT
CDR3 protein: CATSDTRTVGQPQHF

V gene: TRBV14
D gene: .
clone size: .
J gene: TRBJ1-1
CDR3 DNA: TGTGCCAGCAGCCAAGCCAGGGGCATGAACACTGAAGCTTTCTTT
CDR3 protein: CASSQARGMNTEAFF

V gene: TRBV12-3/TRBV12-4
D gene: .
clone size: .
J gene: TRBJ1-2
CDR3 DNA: TGTGCCAGCAGCCACCCAGGGGTCCATGGCTACACCTTC
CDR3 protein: CASSHPGVHGYTF

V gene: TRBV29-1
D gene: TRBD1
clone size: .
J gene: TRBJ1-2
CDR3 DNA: TGCAGCGTTCCGGTGACAGGGGACTATGGCTACACCTTC
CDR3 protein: CSVPVTGDYGYTF

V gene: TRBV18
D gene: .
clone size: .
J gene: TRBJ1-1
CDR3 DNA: TGTGCCAGCCGGGGGAGCCCGAACACTGAAGCTTTCTTT
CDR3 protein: CASRGSPNTEAFF

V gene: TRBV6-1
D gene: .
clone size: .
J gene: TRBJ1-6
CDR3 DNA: TGTGCCAGCAGTGAAAACGGTTCACCCCTCCACTTT
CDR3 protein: CASSENGSPLHF

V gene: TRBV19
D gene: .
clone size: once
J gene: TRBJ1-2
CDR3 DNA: TGTGCCACACAGGACACAAACTATGGCTACACCTTC
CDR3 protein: CATQDTNYGYTF

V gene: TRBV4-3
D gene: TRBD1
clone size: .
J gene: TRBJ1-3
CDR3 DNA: TGCGCCAGCAGCCACACATACAGGGGTGCTGGAAACACCATATATTTT
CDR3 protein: CASSHTYRGAGNTIYF

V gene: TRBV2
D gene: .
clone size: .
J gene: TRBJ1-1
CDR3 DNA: TGTGCCAGCAAAGAGACAGGCCTCATGAACACTGAAGCTTTCTTT
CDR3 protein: CASKETGLMNTEAFF

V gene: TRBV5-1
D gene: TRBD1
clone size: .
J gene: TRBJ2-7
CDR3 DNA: TGCGCCAGCAGCTCTACGGGACAGGGTCCCTACGAGCAGTACTTC
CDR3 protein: CASSSTGQGPYEQYF

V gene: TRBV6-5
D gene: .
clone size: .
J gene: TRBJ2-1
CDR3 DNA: TGTGCCAGCAGTCGCCTAAACAATGAGCAGTTCTTC
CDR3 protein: CASSRLNNEQFF

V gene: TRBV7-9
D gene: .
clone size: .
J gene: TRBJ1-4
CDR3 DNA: TGTGCCAGCAGCTTAGAGCAAGTAAGGGGCCCAGGAAAACTGTTTTTT
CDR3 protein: CASSLEQVRGPGKLFF

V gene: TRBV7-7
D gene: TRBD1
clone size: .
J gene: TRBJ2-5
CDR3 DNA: TGTGCTAGCAGCCCCGGGACAGGGTTTCAAGAGACCCAGTACTTC
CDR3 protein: CASSPGTGFQETQYF

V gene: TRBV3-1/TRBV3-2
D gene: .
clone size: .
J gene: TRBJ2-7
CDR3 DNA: TGTGCCAGCAGCCAAAGGGGTGTTCAGGGCCTGGGAGAGCAGTACTTC
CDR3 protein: CASSQRGVQGLGEQYF

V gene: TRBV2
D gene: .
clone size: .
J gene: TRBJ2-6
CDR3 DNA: TGTGCCAGCAGTGATGCGGGGCAGGGCTCTGGGGCCAACGTCCTGACTTTC
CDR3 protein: CASSDAGQGSGANVLTF

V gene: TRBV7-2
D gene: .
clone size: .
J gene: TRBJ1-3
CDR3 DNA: TGTGCCAGCAGCTCCACGCCACTAAGGAGTGGAAACACCATATATTTT
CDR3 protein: CASSSTPLRSGNTIYF

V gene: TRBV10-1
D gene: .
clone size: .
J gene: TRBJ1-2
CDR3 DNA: TGCGCCAGCAGTGATCCGGGACACCGGAGTGGCTACACCTTC
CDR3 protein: CASSDPGHRSGYTF

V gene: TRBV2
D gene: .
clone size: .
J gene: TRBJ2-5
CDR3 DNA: TGTGCCAGCAGTGAAACCAGGACCCAGTACTTC
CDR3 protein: CASSETRTQYF

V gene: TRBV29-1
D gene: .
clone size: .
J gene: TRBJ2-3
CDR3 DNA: TGCAGCGTTGCGGGGAGAAACACAGATACGCAGTATTTT
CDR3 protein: CSVAGRNTDTQYF

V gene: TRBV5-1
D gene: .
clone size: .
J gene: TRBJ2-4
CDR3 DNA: TGCGCCAGCAGCTTGACAGTAGCCAAAAACATTCAGTACTTC
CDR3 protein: CASSLTVAKNIQYF

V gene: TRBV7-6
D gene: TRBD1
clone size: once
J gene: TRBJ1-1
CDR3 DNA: TGTGCCAGCAGCCAGGGGACAGCCGAATTT
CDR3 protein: CASSQGTAEF

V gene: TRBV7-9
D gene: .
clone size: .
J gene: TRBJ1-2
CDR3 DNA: TGTGCCAGCAGCTTTCGCAGAAGGTGGCGAGAGGACTATGGCTACACCTTC
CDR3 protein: CASSFRRRWREDYGYTF

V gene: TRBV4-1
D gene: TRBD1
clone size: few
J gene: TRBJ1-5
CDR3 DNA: TGCGCCAGCAGCTCGCACCCCTTACAGGGGGTGAGGAATCAGCCCCAGCATTTT
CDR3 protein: CASSSHPLQGVRNQPQHF

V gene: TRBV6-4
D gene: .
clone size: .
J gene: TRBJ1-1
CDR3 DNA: TGTGCCAAGTCGCCTCGGGGAGGGTTCACTGAAGCTTTCTTT
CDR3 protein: CAKSPRGGFTEAFF

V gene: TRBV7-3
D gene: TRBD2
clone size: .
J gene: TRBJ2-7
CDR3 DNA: TGTGCCAGCAGCTTAAAGGGAGGGGATGGCGAGCAGTACTTC
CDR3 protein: CASSLKGGDGEQYF